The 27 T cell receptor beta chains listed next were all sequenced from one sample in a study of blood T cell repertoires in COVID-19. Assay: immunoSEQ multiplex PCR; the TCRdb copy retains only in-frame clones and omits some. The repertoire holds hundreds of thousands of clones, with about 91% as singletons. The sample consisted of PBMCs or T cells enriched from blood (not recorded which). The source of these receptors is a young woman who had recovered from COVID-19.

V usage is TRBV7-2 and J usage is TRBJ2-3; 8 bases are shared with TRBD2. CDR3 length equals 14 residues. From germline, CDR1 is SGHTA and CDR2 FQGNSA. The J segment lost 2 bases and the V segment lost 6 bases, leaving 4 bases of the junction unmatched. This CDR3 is CASRKAGATDTQYF. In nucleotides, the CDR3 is TGTGCCAGCAGAAAAGCGGGAGCCACAGATACGCAGTATTTT. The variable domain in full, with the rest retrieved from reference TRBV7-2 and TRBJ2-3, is GAGVSQSPSNKVTEKGKDVELRCDPISGHTALYWYRQSLGQGLEFLIYFQGNSAPDKSGLPSDRFSAERTGGSVSTLTIQRTQQEDSAVYLCASRKAGATDTQYFGPGTRLTVL.

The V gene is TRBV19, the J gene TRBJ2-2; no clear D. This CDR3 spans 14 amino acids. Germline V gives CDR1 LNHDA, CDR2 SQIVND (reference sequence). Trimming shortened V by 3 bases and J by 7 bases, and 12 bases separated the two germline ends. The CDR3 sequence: CASSMSASGGELFF. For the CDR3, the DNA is TGTGCCAGTAGTATGTCTGCTAGTGGCGGGGAGCTGTTTTTT.

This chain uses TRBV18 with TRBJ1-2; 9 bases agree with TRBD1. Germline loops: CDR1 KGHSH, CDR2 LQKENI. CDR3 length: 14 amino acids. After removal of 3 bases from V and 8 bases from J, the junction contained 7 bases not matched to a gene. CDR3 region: CASSPSGQGQGYTF. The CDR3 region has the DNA TGTGCCAGCTCACCTTCGGGACAGGGTCAAGGCTACACCTTC. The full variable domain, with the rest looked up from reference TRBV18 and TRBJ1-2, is NAGVMQNPRHLVRRRGQEARLRCSPMKGHSHVYWYRQLPEEGLKFMVYLQKENIIDESGMPKERFSAEFPKEGPSILRIQQVVRGDSAAYFCASSPSGQGQGYTFGSGTRLTVV.

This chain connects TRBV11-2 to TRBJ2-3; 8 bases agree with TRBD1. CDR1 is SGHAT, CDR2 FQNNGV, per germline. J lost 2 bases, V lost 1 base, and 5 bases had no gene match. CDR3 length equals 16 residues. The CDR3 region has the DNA TGTGCCAGCAGCTTAGGATGGACAGGGAACACAGATACGCAGTATTTT. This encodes CASSLGWTGNTDTQYF.

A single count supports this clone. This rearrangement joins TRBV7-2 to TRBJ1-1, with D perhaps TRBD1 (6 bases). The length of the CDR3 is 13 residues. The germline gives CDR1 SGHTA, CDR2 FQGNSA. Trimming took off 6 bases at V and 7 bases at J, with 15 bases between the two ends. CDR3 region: CASRSPGDIEAFF. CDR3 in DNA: TGTGCCAGCAGGTCTCCCGGGGACATTGAAGCTTTCTTT.

The CDR3 loop reads CASMSLDFDTGELFF. CDR3 DNA: TGTGCCAGTATGTCACTAGACTTCGACACCGGGGAGCTGTTTTTT. This chain joins TRBV19 and TRBJ2-2, with D tentatively TRBD2 (5 bases). The CDR3 consists of 15 residues. Trimming took off 7 bases at V and 3 bases at J, with 15 bases between the two ends. The germline gives CDR1 LNHDA, CDR2 SQIVND (reference sequence).

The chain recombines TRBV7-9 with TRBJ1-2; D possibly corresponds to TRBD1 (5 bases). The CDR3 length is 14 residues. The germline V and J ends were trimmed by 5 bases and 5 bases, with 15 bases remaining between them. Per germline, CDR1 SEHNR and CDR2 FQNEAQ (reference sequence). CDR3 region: CASSARGGAYGYTF. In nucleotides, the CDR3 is TGTGCCAGCAGCGCTCGGGGAGGGGCTTATGGCTACACCTTC.

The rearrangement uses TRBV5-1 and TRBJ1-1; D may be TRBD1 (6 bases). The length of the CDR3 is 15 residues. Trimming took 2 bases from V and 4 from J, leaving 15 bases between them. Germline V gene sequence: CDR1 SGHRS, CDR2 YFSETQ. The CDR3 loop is CASSFSSGAVTEAFF. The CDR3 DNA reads TGCGCCAGCAGCTTTAGTTCAGGGGCGGTCACTGAAGCTTTCTTT.

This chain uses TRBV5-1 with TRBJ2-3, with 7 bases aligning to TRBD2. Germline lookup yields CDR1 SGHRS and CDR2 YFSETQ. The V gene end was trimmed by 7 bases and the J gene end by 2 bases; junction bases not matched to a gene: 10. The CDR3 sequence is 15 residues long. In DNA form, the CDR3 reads TGCGCCAGCGGGGGGACGCGGGGGAACACAGATACGCAGTATTTT. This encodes CASGGTRGNTDTQYF.

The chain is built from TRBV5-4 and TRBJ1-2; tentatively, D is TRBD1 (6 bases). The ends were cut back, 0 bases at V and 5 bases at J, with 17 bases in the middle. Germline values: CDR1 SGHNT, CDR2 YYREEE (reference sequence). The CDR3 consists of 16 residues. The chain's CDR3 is CASSLGPQGLTYGYTF. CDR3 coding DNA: TGTGCCAGCAGCTTGGGCCCCCAGGGGCTGACTTATGGCTACACCTTC.

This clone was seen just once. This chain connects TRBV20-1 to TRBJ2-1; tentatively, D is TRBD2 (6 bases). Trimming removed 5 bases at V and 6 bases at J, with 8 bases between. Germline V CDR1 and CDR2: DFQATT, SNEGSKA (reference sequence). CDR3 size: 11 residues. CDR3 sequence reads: CSAGTLNEQFF. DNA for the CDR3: TGCAGTGCTGGGACTCTCAATGAGCAGTTCTTC.

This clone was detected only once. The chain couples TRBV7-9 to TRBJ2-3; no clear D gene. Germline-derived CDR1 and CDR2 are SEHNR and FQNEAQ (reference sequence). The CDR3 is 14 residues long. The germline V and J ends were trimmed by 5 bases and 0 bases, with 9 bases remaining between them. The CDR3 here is CASSPQLSTDTQYF. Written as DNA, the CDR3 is TGTGCCAGCAGCCCCCAACTCAGCACAGATACGCAGTATTTT.

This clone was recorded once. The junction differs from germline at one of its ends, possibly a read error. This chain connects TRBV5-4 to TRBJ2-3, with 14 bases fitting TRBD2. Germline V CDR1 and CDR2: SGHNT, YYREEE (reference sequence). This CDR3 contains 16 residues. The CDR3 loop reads CASSLRGTSGSDFRHF. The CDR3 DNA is TGTGCCAGCAGCCTCAGGGGGACTAGCGGGAGCGACTTCAGGCATTTT. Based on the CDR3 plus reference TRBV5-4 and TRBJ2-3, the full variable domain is ETGVTQSPTHLIKTRGQQVTLRCSSQSGHNTVSWYQQALGQGPQFIFQYYREEENGRGNFPPRFSGLQFPNYSSELNVNALELDDSALYLCASSLRGTSGSDFRHFGPGTRLTVL.

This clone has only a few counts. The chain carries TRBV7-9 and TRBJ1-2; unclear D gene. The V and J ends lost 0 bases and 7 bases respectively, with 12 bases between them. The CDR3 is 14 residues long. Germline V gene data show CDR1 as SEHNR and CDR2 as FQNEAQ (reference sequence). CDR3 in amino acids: CASSLAVLEVGYTF. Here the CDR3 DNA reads TGTGCCAGCAGCTTAGCGGTGCTGGAGGTTGGCTACACCTTC.

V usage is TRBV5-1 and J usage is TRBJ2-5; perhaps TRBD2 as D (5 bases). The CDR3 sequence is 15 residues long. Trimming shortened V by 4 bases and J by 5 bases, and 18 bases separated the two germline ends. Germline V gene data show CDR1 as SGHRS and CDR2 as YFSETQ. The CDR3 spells CASSIASRPGETQYF. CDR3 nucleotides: TGCGCCAGCAGCATAGCGAGTAGGCCCGGGGAGACCCAGTACTTC.

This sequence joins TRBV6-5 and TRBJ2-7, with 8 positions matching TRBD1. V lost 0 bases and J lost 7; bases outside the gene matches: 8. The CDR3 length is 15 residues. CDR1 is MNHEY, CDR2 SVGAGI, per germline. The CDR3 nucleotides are TGTGCCAGCAGTTACTCCCAGGGGGCGTCGAGGGAGCAGTACTTC. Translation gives CASSYSQGASREQYF.

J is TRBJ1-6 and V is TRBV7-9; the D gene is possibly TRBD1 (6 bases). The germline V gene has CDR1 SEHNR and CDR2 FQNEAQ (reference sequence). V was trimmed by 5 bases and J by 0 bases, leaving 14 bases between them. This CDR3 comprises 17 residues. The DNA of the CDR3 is TGTGCCAGCAGCCCCGGACAGCGAAGCTCCTATAATTCACCCCTCCACTTT. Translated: CASSPGQRSSYNSPLHF.

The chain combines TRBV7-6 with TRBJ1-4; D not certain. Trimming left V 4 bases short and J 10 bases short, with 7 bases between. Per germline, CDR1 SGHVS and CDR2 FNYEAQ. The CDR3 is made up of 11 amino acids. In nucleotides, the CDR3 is TGTGCCAGCAGCTGGGGAGGAAAACTGTTTTTT. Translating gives CASSWGGKLFF.

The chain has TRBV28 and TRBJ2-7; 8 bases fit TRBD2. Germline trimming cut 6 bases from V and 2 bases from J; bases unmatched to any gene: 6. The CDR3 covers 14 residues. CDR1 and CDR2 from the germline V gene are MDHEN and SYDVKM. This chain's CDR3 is CASRIGGRTYEQYF. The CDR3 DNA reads TGTGCCAGCAGGATCGGCGGGAGGACCTACGAGCAGTACTTC.

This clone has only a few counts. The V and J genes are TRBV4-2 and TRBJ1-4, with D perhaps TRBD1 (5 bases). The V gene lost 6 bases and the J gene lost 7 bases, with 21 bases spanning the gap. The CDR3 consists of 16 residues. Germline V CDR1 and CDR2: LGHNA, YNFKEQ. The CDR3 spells CASRSLVGQGGEKLFF. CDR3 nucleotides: TGTGCCAGCAGAAGTCTCGTGGGGCAGGGAGGTGAAAAACTGTTTTTT.

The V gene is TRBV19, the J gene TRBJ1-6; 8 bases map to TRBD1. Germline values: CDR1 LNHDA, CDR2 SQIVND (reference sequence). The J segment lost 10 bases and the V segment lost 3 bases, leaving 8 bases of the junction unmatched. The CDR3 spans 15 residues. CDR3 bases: TGTGCCAGTAGTATTGGACAGGGCTTTAACTCACCCCTCCACTTT. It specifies CASSIGQGFNSPLHF.

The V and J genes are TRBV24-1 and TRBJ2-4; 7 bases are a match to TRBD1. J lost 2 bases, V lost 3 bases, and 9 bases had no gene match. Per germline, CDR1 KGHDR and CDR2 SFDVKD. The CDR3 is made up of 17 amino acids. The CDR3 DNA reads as TGTGCCACCAGTGATGGAACAGGGGATTTGTCCAAAAACATTCAGTACTTC. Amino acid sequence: CATSDGTGDLSKNIQYF.

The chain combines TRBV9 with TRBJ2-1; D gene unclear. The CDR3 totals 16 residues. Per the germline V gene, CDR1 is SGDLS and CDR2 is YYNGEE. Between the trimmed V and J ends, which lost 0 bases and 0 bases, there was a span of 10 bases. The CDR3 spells CASSVEPGSSYNEQFF. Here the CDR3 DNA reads TGTGCCAGCAGCGTAGAGCCAGGCAGCTCCTACAATGAGCAGTTCTTC.

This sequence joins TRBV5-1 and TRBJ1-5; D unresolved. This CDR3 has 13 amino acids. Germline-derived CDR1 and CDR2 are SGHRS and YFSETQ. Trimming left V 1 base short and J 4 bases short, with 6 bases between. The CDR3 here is CASSLWPNQPQHF. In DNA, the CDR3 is TGCGCCAGCAGCTTGTGGCCGAATCAGCCCCAGCATTTT. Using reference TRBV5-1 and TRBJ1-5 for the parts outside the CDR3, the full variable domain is KAGVTQTPRYLIKTRGQQVTLSCSPISGHRSVSWYQQTPGQGLQFLFEYFSETQRNKGNFPGRFSGRQFSNSRSEMNVSTLELGDSALYLCASSLWPNQPQHFGDGTRLSIL.

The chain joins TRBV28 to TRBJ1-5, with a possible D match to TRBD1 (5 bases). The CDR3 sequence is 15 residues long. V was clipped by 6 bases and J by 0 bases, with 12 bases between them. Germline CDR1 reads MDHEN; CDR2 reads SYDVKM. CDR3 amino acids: CASSLRQISNQPQHF. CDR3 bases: TGTGCCAGCAGCCTTCGACAGATTAGCAATCAGCCCCAGCATTTT.

CDR3: CASSADRGGGTEAFF. For the CDR3, the DNA is TGTGCCAGTAGCGCGGACAGGGGCGGGGGCACTGAAGCTTTCTTT. The rearrangement uses TRBV19 and TRBJ1-1; 9 nucleotides align to TRBD1. CDR1 and CDR2 from the germline V gene are LNHDA and SQIVND (reference sequence). The V and J ends lost 6 bases and 4 bases, in that order; junction bases with no gene match: 9. The CDR3 covers 15 residues.

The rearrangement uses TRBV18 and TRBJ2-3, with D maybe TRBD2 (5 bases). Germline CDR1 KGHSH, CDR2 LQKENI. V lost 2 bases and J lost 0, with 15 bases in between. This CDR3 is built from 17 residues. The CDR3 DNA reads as TGTGCCAGCTCACCAATCCCCCAGCGGTCTAGCACAGATACGCAGTATTTT. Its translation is CASSPIPQRSSTDTQYF. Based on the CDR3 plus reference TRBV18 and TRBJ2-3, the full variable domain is NAGVMQNPRHLVRRRGQEARLRCSPMKGHSHVYWYRQLPEEGLKFMVYLQKENIIDESGMPKERFSAEFPKEGPSILRIQQVVRGDSAAYFCASSPIPQRSSTDTQYFGPGTRLTVL.